This TCR beta chain was observed in a study of CD8 T cells in ankylosing spondylitis. Study-level findings and limits: A TCR beta motif made of under 10 highly homologous variants seemed typical of ankylosing spondylitis blood. As for the disease-linked clones, they showed a CD8+ phenotype and occurred at relatively low frequencies in peripheral blood. Disease-linked clones were reportedly significantly enriched in matched ankylosing spondylitis synovial fluid.

This clonotype was counted many times. Its antigen is not known. Making use of molecular barcodes, quantitative 5'-RACE generated TCR beta libraries. MiXCR was run by TCRdb on the 5' RACE reads, yielding one entry per CDR3 protein. The table records about 460,000 distinct CDR3 sequences, 5.3% of them present only once. The clonotype originates from a male donor with ankylosing spondylitis. The sequenced material came from blood, either unsorted or a sorted T cell fraction (not recorded which).

CDR3 region: CASSLEVVGELFF. Here the CDR3 DNA reads TGTGCCAGCAGCTTAGAAGTGGTCGGGGAGCTGTTTTTT. V usage is TRBV7-6 and J usage is TRBJ2-2; no clear D. CDR3 length: 13 amino acids. With 1 base removed from V and 7 bases from J, the gap between germline ends came to 7 bases. Germline assignment: CDR1 SGHVS and CDR2 FNYEAQ.